A selection of T cell receptor beta chains follows, all from one sample in a study of T cell responses to AZD1222 COVID-19 vaccine. The table came from immunoSEQ multiplex PCR; TCRdb's copy has only in-frame clones and leaves some out. This repertoire shows around 140,000 clones, around 93% found once; its top ten account for approximately 3.8%. Sequencing was performed on peripheral blood, taken 28 days after the second AZD1222 dose. Receptor source: an adult who received the AZD1222 COVID-19 vaccine. Both conserved end residues are part of each CDR3. The D gene is left open where the match is weak. Some rows have no size entry. The others give once, few or many, or a class for an expanded clone.

-	TRBJ1-2	TRBV7-9	-	TGTGCCAGCAGCTTGGAGGACGGGGATTATGGCTACACCTTC	CASSLEDGDYGYTF
-	TRBJ2-5	TRBV11-2	-	TGTGCCAGCAGCTTAGGGGCAGGCCAAGAGACCCAGTACTTC	CASSLGAGQETQYF
-	TRBJ1-2	TRBV7-3	-	TGTGCCAGCAGCTCACAGGGAAGCATCGGCGGCTACACCTTC	CASSSQGSIGGYTF
-	TRBJ1-2	TRBV18	TRBD1	TGTGCCAGCTCAGAGAGAGGACAGGTTGCTGGCTACACCTTC	CASSERGQVAGYTF
-	TRBJ1-1	TRBV7-8	TRBD1	TGTGCCAGCAGCCCCGGGAACAGGGGGGGTGGCACTGAAGCTTTCTTT	CASSPGNRGGGTEAFF
once	TRBJ2-7	TRBV6-2/TRBV6-3	TRBD1	TGTGCCAGCAGTTACCGGGACAGGGGGCGAGAGCAGTACTTC	CASSYRDRGREQYF
-	TRBJ2-7	TRBV2	-	TGTGCCAGCAGTGAAGCACTACGATCGGCCTACGAGCAGTACTTC	CASSEALRSAYEQYF
once	TRBJ1-1	TRBV9	TRBD1	TGTGCCAGCAGCGGACAGGGGGCTAGGGTTGAAGCTTTCTTT	CASSGQGARVEAFF
-	TRBJ1-1	TRBV11-1	TRBD1	TGTGCCAGCAGCAGCGGGACAGGGGGCGTAGAGACTGAAGCTTTCTTT	CASSSGTGGVETEAFF
-	TRBJ1-1	TRBV4-2	-	TGTGCCAGCTCAAGGGAACTGAACACTGAAGCTTTCTTT	CASSRELNTEAFF
-	TRBJ2-3	TRBV30	-	TGTGCCTGGAACCCCCGGGCAGCGGGTCTTAGCACAGATACGCAGTATTTT	CAWNPRAAGLSTDTQYF
-	TRBJ2-3	TRBV6-2/TRBV6-3	TRBD2	TGTGCCAGCAGTGCCGGGACTAGCGCAGATACGCAGTATTTT	CASSAGTSADTQYF
-	TRBJ2-5	TRBV10-3	TRBD2	TGTGCCATCAGTGAGGGGATAGCGGGAGTGTACCAAGAGACCCAGTACTTC	CAISEGIAGVYQETQYF
-	TRBJ1-5	TRBV4-1	-	TGCGCCAGCAGCCAAGCGGCGGGGGCAGGTGGCAATCAGCCCCAGCATTTT	CASSQAAGAGGNQPQHF
-	TRBJ2-2	TRBV11-2	-	TGTGCCAGCAGCTTAGATTTAGGGGCAGGGAGGAGCACCGGGGAGCTGTTTTTT	CASSLDLGAGRSTGELFF
-	TRBJ2-3	TRBV11-3	TRBD2	TGTGCCAGCAGCGTAAGCGGGACCCGCACAGATACGCAGTATTTT	CASSVSGTRTDTQYF
-	TRBJ2-1	TRBV4-3	-	TGCGCCAGCAGCCACCCGTCGGTTAGCTCCTACAATGAGCAGTTCTTC	CASSHPSVSSYNEQFF
-	TRBJ1-1	TRBV7-9	-	TGTGCCAGCAGTCCAAGTATGAACACTGAAGCTTTCTTT	CASSPSMNTEAFF
-	TRBJ1-3	TRBV6-4	TRBD1	TGTGCCAGCAGTACCGGGACAGGGACTCATTTCTCTGGAAACACCATATATTTT	CASSTGTGTHFSGNTIYF
-	TRBJ1-1	TRBV29-1	-	TGCAGCGTGGGATTGGTGCAGGCCAACACTGAAGCTTTCTTT	CSVGLVQANTEAFF
-	TRBJ2-2	TRBV5-1	-	TGCGCCAGCAGCTTGTTAAGCGGACCTCACACCGGGGAGCTGTTTTTT	CASSLLSGPHTGELFF
-	TRBJ2-1	TRBV7-2	-	TGTGCCAGCAGCTACGGGCTCAATGAGCAGTTCTTC	CASSYGLNEQFF
-	TRBJ1-3	TRBV7-9	-	TGTGCCAGCAGCTTAGACAGCCTTTCATCTGGAAACACCATATATTTT	CASSLDSLSSGNTIYF
-	TRBJ2-3	TRBV5-6	-	TGTGCCTTCTCGACTGGACGGGCCCCAGATACGCAGTATTTT	CAFSTGRAPDTQYF
-	TRBJ1-2	TRBV10-3	-	TGTGCCTCGAATGGGGACGGGAGAAACTATGGCTACACCTTC	CASNGDGRNYGYTF
-	TRBJ2-7	TRBV18	-	TGTGCCAGCTCACTATCAGGGGGAGGGGCCTACGAGCAGTACTTC	CASSLSGGGAYEQYF
-	TRBJ1-1	TRBV18	-	TGTGCCAGCTCACCATTGAATACCGTCGGGAACACTGAAGCTTTCTTT	CASSPLNTVGNTEAFF
-	TRBJ2-3	TRBV27	-	TGTGCCAGCAGTTTCTTTGGCCTTCTTACAGATACGCAGTATTTT	CASSFFGLLTDTQYF
-	TRBJ1-1	TRBV19	TRBD1	TGTGCCAGTAGTATGGACAGGGGGCCTCAATTTAACACTGAAGCTTTCTTT	CASSMDRGPQFNTEAFF
few	TRBJ1-2	TRBV10-3	TRBD1	TGTGCCATCAGCCGGGACAGGTTCTATGGCTACACCTTC	CAISRDRFYGYTF
once	TRBJ2-1	TRBV2	TRBD1	TGTGCCAGCAGTATACCGGGACAGCAATACAATGAGCAGTTCTTC	CASSIPGQQYNEQFF
-	TRBJ1-5	TRBV5-1	-	TGCGCCAGCAGCCCCTTCGGGGCGATCGGGCAGCCCCAGCATTTT	CASSPFGAIGQPQHF
-	TRBJ1-5	TRBV27	-	TGTGCCAGCAGTCCAAGGGGCGGCGGTAATCAGCCCCAGCATTTT	CASSPRGGGNQPQHF
-	TRBJ1-1	TRBV11-2	-	TGTGCCAGCAGCGGGACGAGGGGGAGGGAAGGAGCTTTCTTT	CASSGTRGREGAFF
-	TRBJ1-5	TRBV6-1	-	TGTGCCAGCAGTGAAGGCACCAAGGGGAAGAATCAGCCCCAGCATTTT	CASSEGTKGKNQPQHF
-	TRBJ1-4	TRBV5-4	-	TGTGCCAGCAGCTTGGCTGTGGGGGGATCTAATGAAAAACTGTTTTTT	CASSLAVGGSNEKLFF